This record covers a single T cell receptor beta chain. As yet, its antigen is unknown. There are 17 residues in the CDR3. With 0 bases removed from V and 2 bases from J, the gap between germline ends came to 16 bases. Germline CDR1 and CDR2: SGHRS and YFSETQ. The data stem from a study of CD8+CD57+ T cells in acquired aplastic anemia. Study observations and caveats: Patients and controls were not found to differ significantly in CD8+ Simpson's diversity. Sharing between patients and controls was observed for about 27 CD8+ CDR3 sequences.

The study profiled TCR beta VDJ and CDR3 using genomic DNA as template. TCRdb reprocessed the reads via MiXCR and lists one record per CDR3 protein. The top ten clones hold about 2.3% of a sample with 100,000 to 150,000 distinct CDR3 sequences, about 46% of them seen once. Material for sequencing was sorted CD4+, CD8+, or CD8+CD57+ T cells (not recorded which) from PBMCs. The chain couples TRBV5-1 to TRBJ2-3; D is uncertain. This TCR derives from a human donor in good health, serving as a control. The CDR3 DNA sequence: TGCGCCAGCAGCTTGGGTGTAGGAAGTTCCGTCACAGATACGCAGTATTTT. Protein product: CASSLGVGSSVTDTQYF.